These 27 T cell receptor beta chains share one sample of origin, sequenced in a study of blood T cell repertoires in COVID-19. The protocol was immunoSEQ multiplex PCR, while the TCRdb copy is restricted to in-frame clones and leaves out a portion. In the table there are some 170,000 clones, about 75% of which are singletons. The sequencing input was peripheral blood. These TCRs come from a woman aged 50 to 65 with active or convalescent COVID-19.

This clone was seen a single time. V and J are TRBV7-7 and TRBJ2-3, with D tentatively TRBD1 (6 bases). V dropped 1 base and J dropped 6 bases, with 14 bases sitting between them. Germline assignment: CDR1 SSHAT and CDR2 FNYEAQ (reference sequence). The CDR3 contains 15 residues. CDR3 in amino acids: CASSLGLGGPDTQYF. CDR3 coding DNA: TGTGCCAGCAGCTTAGGGCTAGGGGGTCCGGATACGCAGTATTTT. The entire variable domain, with the rest obtained from reference TRBV7-7 and TRBJ2-3, is as follows: GAGVSQSPRYKVTKRGQDVTLRCDPISSHATLYWYQQALGQGPEFLTYFNYEAQPDKSGLPSDRFSAERPEGSISTLTIQRTEQRDSAMYRCASSLGLGGPDTQYFGPGTRLTVL.

The chain employs TRBV5-1 and TRBJ1-1, with a weak D call TRBD1 (5 bases). V dropped 4 bases and J dropped 6 bases, with 16 bases sitting between them. Germline loops: CDR1 SGHRS, CDR2 YFSETQ. The CDR3 has 14 residues. The CDR3 is CASSRLGPAAEAFF. Here the CDR3 DNA reads TGCGCCAGCAGCCGATTGGGGCCCGCCGCTGAAGCTTTCTTT.

The chain is built from TRBV5-5 and TRBJ2-7; TRBD2 agrees at 12 bases. CDR1 is SGHKS and CDR2 is YYEKEE in the germline V gene (reference sequence). With 0 bases clipped from V and 4 bases from J, the junction kept 2 bases outside the gene matches. There are 15 residues in the CDR3. The CDR3 DNA follows: TGTGCCAGCAGCTTGGAGCTAGCGGGAGGGTACGAGCAGTACTTC. Translating gives CASSLELAGGYEQYF.

Comments on this clone: Additional DNA sequences in this sample encode the identical CDR3. This chain connects TRBV10-3 to TRBJ2-1; D may be TRBD2 (5 bases). The V end was cut by 0 bases, the J end by 8 bases, with 8 bases between. This CDR3 has 13 amino acids. CDR1 ENHRY and CDR2 SYGVKD come from the germline V gene. This CDR3 is CAISESGGYEQFF. In nucleotides, the CDR3 is TGTGCCATCAGTGAGTCTGGAGGCTATGAGCAGTTCTTC.

The rearrangement uses TRBV6-2 or TRBV6-3 and TRBJ1-2, with TRBD1 identical over 9 bases. The CDR3 sequence is 16 residues long. J gave up 2 bases and V 6 bases, and 10 bases lay outside the gene matches. Germline V gives CDR1 MNHEY, CDR2 SVGEGT. The CDR3: CASSPPGQGLNYGYTF. In nucleotides, the CDR3 is TGTGCCAGCAGCCCACCGGGACAGGGTTTGAACTATGGCTACACCTTC.

Only one count was recorded for this clone. The junction differs from germline at one of its ends, possibly a read error. The chain uses TRBV4-2 and TRBJ1-6; D unclear. The CDR3 is 15 residues long. Germline-derived CDR1 and CDR2 are LGHNA and YNFKEQ. This CDR3 is CASSQDRFDNSALHF. CDR3 in DNA: TGTGCCAGCAGCCAAGATCGGTTCGACAATTCAGCCCTCCACTTT.

This chain joins TRBV30 and TRBJ1-1, with D possibly being TRBD1 (5 bases). In germline, CDR1 is GTSNPN, CDR2 SVGIG (reference sequence). Trimming removed 1 base at V and 2 bases at J, with 11 bases between. This CDR3 has 14 amino acids. For the CDR3, the DNA is TGTGCCTGGAGTGGGGGCAGGGTAAACACTGAAGCTTTCTTT. Its protein is CAWSGGRVNTEAFF. Full variable domain (rest looked up from reference TRBV30 and TRBJ1-1): SQTIHQWPATLVQPVGSPLSLECTVEGTSNPNLYWYRQAAGRGLQLLFYSVGIGQISSEVPQNLSASRPQDRQFILSSKKLLLSDSGFYLCAWSGGRVNTEAFFGQGTRLTVV.

This rearrangement joins TRBV7-9 to TRBJ1-1; D is unresolved. V lost 3 bases to trimming and J lost 3 bases, with 14 bases between them. The CDR3 covers 15 residues. The germline CDR1 and CDR2 sequences are SEHNR and FQNEAQ (reference sequence). The CDR3 DNA reads as TGTGCCAGCAGCTTTTCCGCCCGGGGTGACACTGAAGCTTTCTTT. This encodes CASSFSARGDTEAFF.

This clone was detected only a few times. V gene TRBV7-8 combines with J gene TRBJ2-7, with D hard to call. V was clipped by 8 bases and J by 5 bases, with 13 bases between them. Germline lookup yields CDR1 SGHVS and CDR2 FQNEAQ. The CDR3 is 12 residues long. CDR3 sequence: CASAEGRDEQYF. CDR3 DNA sequence: TGTGCCAGCGCAGAAGGCCGGGACGAGCAGTACTTC.

The chain couples TRBV24-1 to TRBJ2-2; 8 nucleotides agree with TRBD1. With V trimmed by 8 bases and J by 7 bases, 14 bases remained unmatched. This CDR3 has 16 amino acids. Germline loops: CDR1 KGHDR, CDR2 SFDVKD. For the CDR3, the DNA is TGTGCCACCACCCGGGGGAGTCAGGGGGCGAACGGGGAGCTGTTTTTT. It specifies CATTRGSQGANGELFF.

The chain is built from TRBV5-8 and TRBJ1-1; D is undetermined. Looked up from germline, CDR1 is SGHTS and CDR2 is YDEGEE. The CDR3 contains 14 residues. Trimming removed 1 base at V and 0 bases at J, with 7 bases between. The DNA of the CDR3 is TGTGCCAGCAGCTTGCACAGTTTGAACACTGAAGCTTTCTTT. Its protein is CASSLHSLNTEAFF.

The chain is built from TRBV11-2 and TRBJ2-1; 8 nucleotides match TRBD1. From germline, CDR1 is SGHAT and CDR2 FQNNGV. This CDR3 is 14 amino acids long. With 4 bases clipped from V and 6 bases from J, the junction kept 5 bases outside the gene matches. The CDR3 region is CASSWSRGRNEQFF. In DNA, the CDR3 is TGTGCCAGCAGCTGGTCCAGGGGGCGCAATGAGCAGTTCTTC.

The V and J genes are TRBV6-5 and TRBJ2-2; 8 bases align to TRBD1. CDR3 length equals 15 residues. J lost 5 bases, V lost 8 bases, and 10 bases had no gene match. Germline loops: CDR1 MNHEY, CDR2 SVGAGI. The CDR3 DNA follows: TGTGCCAGCGGGCAACAGGGGGTGCTTACCGGGGAGCTGTTTTTT. Its translation: CASGQQGVLTGELFF.

The rearrangement uses TRBV6-2 or TRBV6-3 and TRBJ2-5, with a weak D call TRBD1 (7 bases). V was pared by 4 bases and J by 0 bases, with 21 bases between. Germline assignment: CDR1 MNHEY and CDR2 SVGEGT. This CDR3 region has 18 residues. This CDR3 is CASSSGQVGGVYQETQYF. The CDR3 DNA sequence: TGTGCCAGCAGTTCCGGACAGGTTGGAGGGGTGTACCAAGAGACCCAGTACTTC.

The V call is TRBV18, the J call TRBJ2-7, with TRBD1 as a possible D gene (6 bases). V lost 0 bases, J lost 0 bases, and 9 bases lay in between. From germline, CDR1 is KGHSH and CDR2 LQKENI. This CDR3 is 15 amino acids long. CDR3 sequence reads: CASSPPQGSSYEQYF. The CDR3 bases are TGTGCCAGCTCACCACCCCAGGGGAGCTCCTACGAGCAGTACTTC.

The gene calls are TRBV2 and TRBJ2-7; 11 bases line up with TRBD1. Per the germline V gene, CDR1 is SNHLY and CDR2 is FYNNEI. The length of the CDR3 is 13 residues. The V and J ends lost 9 bases and 6 bases, in that order; junction bases with no gene match: 7. The CDR3 region has the DNA TGTGCCAGTACCGGGACAGGGGGATTCGAGCAGTACTTC. Translating gives CASTGTGGFEQYF.

The gene calls are TRBV14 and TRBJ1-1; 7 nucleotides match TRBD1. The germline gives CDR1 SGHDN, CDR2 FVKESK. V gave up 5 bases and J gave up 3 bases; unmatched junction bases: 6. This CDR3 region has 14 residues. CDR3 sequence: CASSEGARDTEAFF. The CDR3 nucleotides are TGTGCCAGCAGCGAGGGGGCCAGGGACACTGAAGCTTTCTTT.

The CDR3 DNA is TGCAGCGTCTTCTCGTCTGGGGCCAACGTCCTGACTTTC. This sequence encodes CSVFSSGANVLTF. The V call is TRBV29-1, the J call TRBJ2-6; D unresolved. CDR3 length equals 13 residues. With 6 bases removed from V and 1 base from J, the gap between germline ends came to 7 bases. CDR1 and CDR2 from the germline V gene are SQVTM and ANQGSEA.

This chain joins TRBV4-3 and TRBJ1-3; no firm D call. CDR3 length equals 14 residues. The ends were cut back, 0 bases at V and 1 base at J, with 4 bases in the middle. Germline CDR1 reads LGHNA; CDR2 reads YSLEER. The CDR3 is CASSQDISGNTIYF. The CDR3 region has the DNA TGCGCCAGCAGCCAAGATATATCTGGAAACACCATATATTTT.

The genes are TRBV7-3 and TRBJ1-3, with a weak D call TRBD1 (5 bases). This CDR3 has 15 amino acids. Germline V lookup: CDR1 SGHTA, CDR2 FQGTGA. V shed 2 bases and J shed 0 bases, with 8 bases lying between them. The CDR3 protein is CASSLQGYSGNTIYF. The CDR3 nucleotides are TGTGCCAGCAGCTTACAGGGCTACTCTGGAAACACCATATATTTT.

The chain links TRBV13 to TRBJ1-2, with 7 bases aligning to TRBD1. V lost 1 base and J lost 8; bases outside the gene matches: 4. CDR1 is PRHDT and CDR2 is FYEKMQ in the germline V gene (reference sequence). The CDR3 spans 13 residues. Written as DNA, the CDR3 is TGTGCCAGCAGCTTAGAGGGGGCAGGGGGCTACACCTTC. This translates into CASSLEGAGGYTF. Full variable domain (outside the CDR3, taken from reference TRBV13 and TRBJ1-2): AAGVIQSPRHLIKEKRETATLKCYPIPRHDTVYWYQQGPGQDPQFLISFYEKMQSDKGSIPDRFSAQQFSDYHSELNMSSLELGDSALYFCASSLEGAGGYTFGSGTRLTVV.

A few counts support this clone. The chain is built from TRBV7-3 and TRBJ2-3; 9 bases fit TRBD2. The germline gives CDR1 SGHTA, CDR2 FQGTGA. J was trimmed by 4 bases and V by 1 base; bases with no gene match: 3. CDR3 size: 15 residues. The CDR3 nucleotides are TGTGCCAGCAGCTTAAATGGCGGGGGGGCAGATACGCAGTATTTT. This encodes CASSLNGGGADTQYF.

The chain has TRBV11-3 and TRBJ2-2; 12 bases map to TRBD1. The CDR3 consists of 17 residues. The V gene end was trimmed by 0 bases and the J gene end by 8 bases; junction bases not matched to a gene: 7. Germline CDR1 reads SGHNT; CDR2 reads YENEEA. Here the CDR3 reads CASSLDSGQGARGELFF. The CDR3 DNA follows: TGTGCCAGCAGCTTAGATTCGGGACAGGGGGCGAGAGGGGAGCTGTTTTTT.

CDR3 residues: CASSPGLVNTEAFF. The CDR3 DNA follows: TGTGCCAGCAGCCCAGGACTCGTGAACACTGAAGCTTTCTTT. The V and J genes are TRBV7-8 and TRBJ1-1; D gene uncertain. Germline V gene lookup returns CDR1 SGHVS and CDR2 FQNEAQ. This CDR3 has 14 residues. The V end lost 5 bases, the J end lost 0 bases, and 10 bases lay between the germline ends.

The rearrangement links TRBV5-1 to TRBJ2-5, with 16 bases fitting TRBD2. There are 17 residues in the CDR3. The V segment lost 0 bases and the J segment 3 bases; nucleotides outside the gene matches: 2. Germline loops: CDR1 SGHRS, CDR2 YFSETQ. Here the CDR3 reads CASSLVGTSGGEETQYF. CDR3 sequence (DNA): TGCGCCAGCAGCTTGGTCGGGACTAGCGGGGGGGAAGAGACCCAGTACTTC. Variable domain in full (rest from reference TRBV5-1 and TRBJ2-5): KAGVTQTPRYLIKTRGQQVTLSCSPISGHRSVSWYQQTPGQGLQFLFEYFSETQRNKGNFPGRFSGRQFSNSRSEMNVSTLELGDSALYLCASSLVGTSGGEETQYFGPGTRLLVL.

CDR3 loop: CASSDSRNRGHDHSNQPQHF. The CDR3, as DNA: TGTGCCAGCAGTGACTCGAGGAACAGGGGCCATGACCATAGCAATCAGCCCCAGCATTTT. V and J are TRBV6-4 and TRBJ1-5; 7 bases are shared with TRBD1. CDR3 size: 20 residues. CDR1 is MRHNA, CDR2 SNTAGT, per germline. V shed 0 bases, J shed 0 bases, and the junction held 14 bases outside the gene matches.

The chain recombines TRBV4-2 with TRBJ1-2; 9 positions agree with TRBD1. The J segment lost 8 bases and the V segment lost 4 bases, leaving 5 bases of the junction unmatched. Germline V gives CDR1 LGHNA, CDR2 YNFKEQ. CDR3 length: 13 residues. The chain's CDR3 is CASSPGQGFGYTF. The CDR3 DNA is TGTGCCAGCAGCCCCGGACAGGGGTTCGGCTACACCTTC.